The 3 T cell receptor beta chains listed next were all sequenced from one sample in a study of cytomegalovirus exposure and HLA in healthy donors. Primers included in the PCR were 60 Vbeta and 13 Jbeta primers. Data came from immunoSEQ multiplex PCR; TCRdb stores just in-frame clones and leaves some out. The sample carries roughly 120,000 clones, about 73% recorded once. The sequencing sample was made of PBMCs. The origin of the receptors is a woman aged 30 to 39 in good health and CMV-seronegative.

The chain links TRBV5-1 to TRBJ2-4; 9 bases agree with TRBD2. In germline, CDR1 is SGHRS, CDR2 YFSETQ. The CDR3 has 16 residues. The V segment lost 4 bases and the J segment 8 bases; nucleotides outside the gene matches: 13. The CDR3 DNA reads TGCGCCAGCAGCCCGGCCTCTTCAGCGGGGGGAGACATTCAGTACTTC. It is translated as CASSPASSAGGDIQYF.

The chain uses TRBV7-2 and TRBJ1-2; the D is unclear. Deletions cut 7 bases from V and 1 base from J, with 13 bases between. CDR3 length: 14 amino acids. From germline, CDR1 is SGHTA and CDR2 FQGNSA. The chain's CDR3 is CASTSRLLNYGYTF. In DNA, the CDR3 is TGTGCCAGCACCTCTCGGTTACTTAACTATGGCTACACCTTC.

The chain carries TRBV27 and TRBJ1-1; a weak D match, TRBD1 (6 bases). V was pared by 6 bases and J by 3 bases, with 26 bases between. Germline CDR1 is MNHEY and CDR2 is SMNVEV (reference sequence). The length of the CDR3 is 18 residues. The CDR3: CASRDKFRGLRRDTEAFF. The DNA of the CDR3 is TGTGCCAGCAGGGATAAATTCAGGGGCTTGCGTCGGGACACTGAAGCTTTCTTT.